The 17 T cell receptor beta chains given below trace back to one sample, sequenced in a study of cytomegalovirus exposure and HLA in healthy donors (dated by TCRdb to about 2017). Libraries were built with the immunoSEQ multiplex PCR assay. TCRdb provides this immuneACCESS table in a form limited to in-frame rearrangements. Some clones are lacking; in checked studies, under half of them reflect an unresolved V gene, and why the rest are absent is not known. The sample table contains about 260,000 clones; only one count was recorded for about 90% of them. Roughly 3% of the sample lies in the top ten. Sequenced: PBMCs. The receptor set was obtained from a woman aged 25 to 39 in good health and CMV-seronegative.

The chain carries TRBV6-5 and TRBJ2-3; D may correspond to TRBD1 or TRBD2 (6 bases each). Trimming took 2 bases from V and 2 from J, leaving 11 bases between them. The CDR3 is 15 residues long. Germline assignment: CDR1 MNHEY and CDR2 SVGAGI. The CDR3 here is CASSYGGGITDTQYF. CDR3 coding DNA: TGTGCCAGCAGTTACGGGGGCGGGATCACAGATACGCAGTATTTT.

V and J are TRBV25-1 and TRBJ1-2, with D perhaps matching TRBD1 (6 bases). V was pared by 3 bases and J by 4 bases, with 12 bases between. CDR3 length equals 14 residues. The V gene's germline CDR1 is MGHDK and CDR2 SYGVNS. DNA for the CDR3: TGTGCCAGCAGTGATACAGGGACGATCTATGGCTACACCTTC. Its protein is CASSDTGTIYGYTF.

This clone was counted a few times. CDR3 protein: CASSLDGTYEQYF. The CDR3 coding sequence is TGTGCCAGCAGCTTAGACGGAACCTACGAGCAGTACTTC. The V and J genes are TRBV7-9 and TRBJ2-7, with D uncertain. The CDR3 loop spans 13 amino acids. From germline, CDR1 is SEHNR and CDR2 FQNEAQ (reference sequence). Between the trimmed V and J ends, which lost 1 base and 2 bases, there was a span of 6 bases.

The rearrangement uses TRBV11-3 and TRBJ2-7; TRBD1 might be the D (6 bases). CDR1 and CDR2 from the germline V gene are SGHNT and YENEEA. The germline V and J ends were trimmed by 2 bases and 4 bases, with 6 bases remaining between them. The CDR3 loop spans 12 amino acids. DNA of the CDR3: TGTGCCAGCAGCTTAAGGGGGTACGAGCAGTACTTC. Translation: CASSLRGYEQYF.

The CDR3 spells CASSLGTSGASYEQYF. CDR3 sequence (DNA): TGTGCCAGCAGTTTAGGGACTAGCGGGGCCTCCTACGAGCAGTACTTC. The V gene is TRBV27, the J gene TRBJ2-7; 13 nucleotides line up with TRBD2. V dropped 2 bases and J dropped 0; count of bases not matched to a gene: 1. Germline-derived CDR1 and CDR2 are MNHEY and SMNVEV (reference sequence). This CDR3 is 16 amino acids long.

This clone was seen just once. The V gene is TRBV19, the J gene TRBJ2-2, with TRBD2 matching 10 bases. Germline V CDR1 and CDR2: LNHDA, SQIVND (reference sequence). There are 15 residues in the CDR3. J gave up 4 bases and V 4 bases, and 3 bases lay outside the gene matches. CDR3 residues: CASSRLAGVTGELFF. The CDR3 DNA follows: TGTGCCAGTAGTAGGCTAGCGGGGGTCACCGGGGAGCTGTTTTTT.

The gene calls are TRBV7-2 and TRBJ2-7, with D uncertain. Germline V gives CDR1 SGHTA, CDR2 FQGNSA. Trimming pared 4 bases from V and 0 bases from J, leaving 13 bases between. This CDR3 has 15 amino acids. CDR3 coding DNA: TGTGCCAGCAGCTCGAGTGGTGGGTCCTCCTACGAGCAGTACTTC. Its protein is CASSSSGGSSYEQYF. Based on the CDR3 plus reference TRBV7-2 and TRBJ2-7, the full variable domain is GAGVSQSPSNKVTEKGKDVELRCDPISGHTALYWYRQSLGQGLEFLIYFQGNSAPDKSGLPSDRFSAERTGGSVSTLTIQRTQQEDSAVYLCASSSSGGSSYEQYFGPGTRLTVT.

The chain is built from TRBV7-8 and TRBJ1-2; D uncertain. Per germline, CDR1 SGHVS and CDR2 FQNEAQ. V lost 1 base and J 3 bases, leaving 6 bases between the germline ends. The CDR3 runs 13 residues. CDR3 DNA: TGTGCCAGCAGCTTAGGTGAACACTATGGCTACACCTTC. It translates to CASSLGEHYGYTF.

The V and J genes are TRBV5-6 and TRBJ2-5; 9 bases fit TRBD1. The CDR3 has 15 residues. Trimming at V came to 4 bases and at J to 3 bases, leaving 7 bases not matched to a gene. The germline gives CDR1 SGHDT, CDR2 YYEEEE. The CDR3 sequence is CASSPLWDREETQYF. CDR3 DNA: TGTGCCAGCAGCCCTCTATGGGACAGGGAAGAGACCCAGTACTTC. Full variable domain (remainder filled in from reference TRBV5-6 and TRBJ2-5): DAGVTQSPTHLIKTRGQQVTLRCSPKSGHDTVSWYQQALGQGPQFIFQYYEEEERQRGNFPDRFSGHQFPNYSSELNVNALLLGDSALYLCASSPLWDREETQYFGPGTRLLVL.

This clone was detected a few times. The chain uses TRBV6-5 and TRBJ2-7; TRBD2 aligns across 7 bases. The V and J ends lost 0 bases and 1 base, in that order; junction bases with no gene match: 0. CDR1 is MNHEY, CDR2 SVGAGI, per germline. This CDR3 has 14 amino acids. CDR3 nucleotides: TGTGCCAGCAGTTACTCGCGGGAGTCCTACGAGCAGTACTTC. It translates to CASSYSRESYEQYF.

This rearrangement joins TRBV19 to TRBJ2-5; TRBD2 matches at 8 bases. CDR1 is LNHDA, CDR2 SQIVND, per germline (reference sequence). V shed 8 bases, J shed 2 bases, and the junction held 10 bases outside the gene matches. The CDR3 length is 15 residues. Written as DNA, the CDR3 is TGTGCCAGTGCTGCGACTAGCGTTGTGCAAGAGACCCAGTACTTC. It codes for CASAATSVVQETQYF.

V and J are TRBV5-1 and TRBJ2-3; 8 nucleotides line up with TRBD1. The CDR3 spans 15 residues. J lost 2 bases, V lost 1 base, and 3 bases had no gene match. Looked up from germline, CDR1 is SGHRS and CDR2 is YFSETQ. The CDR3 DNA follows: TGCGCCAGCAGCTTGTGGGACAGGTCCACAGATACGCAGTATTTT. Amino acid sequence: CASSLWDRSTDTQYF.

The chain has TRBV6-5 and TRBJ2-1, with D possibly matching TRBD2 (6 bases). In germline, CDR1 is MNHEY, CDR2 SVGAGI. CDR3 size: 15 residues. V was clipped by 6 bases and J by 0 bases, with 12 bases between them. The CDR3 DNA sequence: TGTGCCAGCAGCCCTAGCGTTACCTCCTACAATGAGCAGTTCTTC. Translating gives CASSPSVTSYNEQFF.

J is TRBJ2-5 and V is TRBV6-6; 11 positions match TRBD2. Per germline, CDR1 MNHNY and CDR2 SVGAGI (reference sequence). The CDR3 loop spans 15 amino acids. Trimming removed 6 bases from V and 2 bases from J; junction bases left unmatched: 5. CDR3 DNA sequence: TGTGCCAGCAGATTAGCGGGAGGGCTTCAAGAGACCCAGTACTTC. Protein sequence: CASRLAGGLQETQYF.

The rearrangement joins TRBV7-8 to TRBJ2-4; the D gene is possibly TRBD2 (5 bases). The ends were cut back, 5 bases at V and 2 bases at J, with 16 bases in the middle. The CDR3 covers 16 residues. Per germline, CDR1 SGHVS and CDR2 FQNEAQ. The CDR3 spells CASSPQRWEPKNIQYF. CDR3 nucleotides: TGTGCCAGCAGCCCACAAAGGTGGGAGCCCAAAAACATTCAGTACTTC. The whole variable domain, remainder taken from reference TRBV7-8 and TRBJ2-4, is GAGVSQSPRYKVAKRGQDVALRCDPISGHVSLFWYQQALGQGPEFLTYFQNEAQLDKSGLPSDRFFAERPEGSVSTLKIQRTQQEDSAVYLCASSPQRWEPKNIQYFGAGTRLSVL.

A note on this clone: Within the sample, other DNA sequences also encode this same CDR3. The V gene is TRBV6-6, the J gene TRBJ2-7; 10 bases are a match to TRBD1. Germline V gene data show CDR1 as MNHNY and CDR2 as SVGAGI (reference sequence). The junction had 0 bases not matched to a gene; V was cut back by 0 bases and J by 1 base. The CDR3 length is 15 residues. The CDR3 DNA reads TGTGCCAGCAGTTACTCGGGACAGGGGTCCTACGAGCAGTACTTC. This gives the protein CASSYSGQGSYEQYF.

J is TRBJ1-1 and V is TRBV15; D gene unclear. The CDR3 has 15 residues. Germline lookup yields CDR1 LNHNV and CDR2 YYDKDF (reference sequence). Between the trimmed V and J ends, which lost 0 bases and 1 base, there was a span of 9 bases. Written as DNA, the CDR3 is TGTGCCACCAGCAGAGATGCGGGTGAGAACACTGAAGCTTTCTTT. It yields the protein CATSRDAGENTEAFF.